Listed below are T cell receptor beta chains from one sample, sequenced in a study of blood T cell repertoires in COVID-19. Data came from immunoSEQ multiplex PCR; TCRdb stores just in-frame clones and leaves some out. The data hold approximately 200,000 clones, with 80% to 90% observed a single time. Sequenced: PBMCs or T cells enriched from blood (not recorded which). All receptors derive from a woman younger than 45 who had been exposed to COVID-19. The CDR3 runs from the conserved cysteine through the conserved F or W. A D gene is named only where the DNA matches it firmly. The size of a clone is reported for some rows only, either as once, few or many, or as a class for expanded clones.

CDR3nt | CDR3aa | d_gene | v_gene | abundance | j_gene
TGTGCTAGTGGTCCCTGGGGACTAGCGGGACGAAATGAGCAGTTCTTC | CASGPWGLAGRNEQFF | TRBD2 | TRBV12-5 | NA | TRBJ2-1
TGTGCCAGCAGCTCGTTAACCGGGACTACCCCGGATACGCAGTATTTT | CASSSLTGTTPDTQYF | TRBD2 | TRBV7-2 | NA | TRBJ2-3
TGTGCCTGGAGCGGGGTCCTAAGCACCGGGGAGCTGTTTTTT | CAWSGVLSTGELFF | NA | TRBV30 | NA | TRBJ2-2
TGCGCCAGCAGCCGCGACAGGGGGCTAGGAGAGACCCAGTACTTC | CASSRDRGLGETQYF | TRBD1 | TRBV5-1 | NA | TRBJ2-5
TGCAGTGCCCCAAGCGGTTACGAGCAGTACTTC | CSAPSGYEQYF | NA | TRBV20-1 | NA | TRBJ2-7
TGTGCCAGCAGTTCGACAGGGGGCTACACCATATATTTT | CASSSTGGYTIYF | TRBD1 | TRBV6-5 | NA | TRBJ1-3
TGTGCCAGCCGTCGCGCATCAGGGGCAACTAATGAAAAACTGTTTTTT | CASRRASGATNEKLFF | NA | TRBV27 | NA | TRBJ1-4
TGTGCCACCCTGACAGGGGACTCCTACGAGCAGTACTTC | CATLTGDSYEQYF | TRBD1 | TRBV12-3/TRBV12-4 | NA | TRBJ2-7
TGTGCCAGCGGGCGGGGGCGGAGGTATGGCTACACCTTC | CASGRGRRYGYTF | NA | TRBV28 | NA | TRBJ1-2
TGTGCCAGCAGGGAGCCTGGGTTGAACACTGAAGCTTTCTTT | CASREPGLNTEAFF | NA | TRBV25-1 | few | TRBJ1-1
TGTGCCAGCAGCGGGGAGACCTACGAGCAGTACTTC | CASSGETYEQYF | NA | TRBV9 | once | TRBJ2-7
TGTGCCAGCAGCTTGGGACTAGCGGGAGTTGAGCAGTTCTTC | CASSLGLAGVEQFF | TRBD2 | TRBV5-8 | NA | TRBJ2-1
TGCGCCAGCAGCCCCGGACTAGGCCGCTCCTACGAGCAGTACTTC | CASSPGLGRSYEQYF | TRBD2 | TRBV4-1 | NA | TRBJ2-7
TGTGCCAGTAGCAGGGGCCGAGAGACCCAGTACTTC | CASSRGRETQYF | NA | TRBV19 | NA | TRBJ2-5
TGTGCCAGCAGTTTAGCACAAGCCTACGAGCAGTACTTC | CASSLAQAYEQYF | NA | TRBV27 | NA | TRBJ2-7
TGTGCCAGCAGTTTTCCCAGGGGGCAGATCTATGGCTACACCTTC | CASSFPRGQIYGYTF | TRBD1 | TRBV28 | once | TRBJ1-2